The 8 T cell receptor beta chains listed next were all sequenced from one sample in a study of T cell repertoires in cytomegalovirus infection. These TCRs' antigens remain unknown. One entry per CDR3 protein, called by TCRdb with MiXCR from the reads. This table holds around 900,000 distinct CDR3 sequences, under 40% found once. The specimen was cultured CD8+ T cells from PBMCs, collected from culture after CMV antigen stimulation. These receptors all come from a human donor in good health (CMV status not recorded). Some clones in this sample may be carry-over from other donors' samples.

The chain is built from TRBV6-5 and TRBJ1-1; 8 positions agree with TRBD1. With 4 bases clipped from V and 5 bases from J, the junction kept 6 bases outside the gene matches. Germline lookup yields CDR1 MNHEY and CDR2 SVGAGI. The CDR3 length is 14 residues. The CDR3 DNA follows: TGTGCCAGCAGTTTGGACAGGGAAGGTACTGAAGCTTTCTTT. The encoded protein is CASSLDREGTEAFF.

A few counts support this clonotype. V is TRBV12-3 or TRBV12-4 and J is TRBJ1-1; D gene ambiguous. The V end was cut by 5 bases, the J end by 0 bases, with 13 bases between. This CDR3 comprises 15 residues. The CDR3 bases are TGTGCCAGCAGTCGACCCCGTGGGATGAACACTGAAGCTTTCTTT. Its translation: CASSRPRGMNTEAFF.

This clonotype was detected only a few times. The V gene is TRBV28, the J gene TRBJ2-1; 9 bases align to TRBD2. The CDR3 consists of 16 residues. CDR1 MDHEN and CDR2 SYDVKM come from the germline V gene. The ends lost 7 bases at V and 8 bases at J; junction bases unmatched: 15. The CDR3 region has the DNA TGTGCCAGCACTCTCGCGATAGCGGGGGCCCTCCATGAGCAGTTCTTC. Translated: CASTLAIAGALHEQFF.

This clonotype was counted between two and nine times. The rearrangement links TRBV7-9 to TRBJ2-5; D is perhaps TRBD1 or TRBD2 (6 bases each). Germline V gives CDR1 SEHNR, CDR2 FQNEAQ (reference sequence). V was cut by 2 bases and J by 7 bases, with 20 bases left in between. The CDR3 has 16 residues. CDR3 in amino acids: CASSLRGARKVVTQYF. CDR3 nucleotide sequence: TGTGCCAGCAGCTTAAGGGGGGCCCGAAAGGTTGTGACCCAGTACTTC.

Worth noting for this clonotype: This could be a read error, since a much larger clone is one nucleotide away. V is TRBV11-2 and J is TRBJ2-7; maybe TRBD2 (5 bases). CDR3 size: 13 residues. Looked up from germline, CDR1 is SGHAT and CDR2 is FQNNGV. The CDR3 protein is CTSSLGSGNEQYF. CDR3 bases: TGTACCAGCAGCTTAGGTTCGGGGAACGAGCAGTACTTC.

This chain links TRBV4-2 with TRBJ2-1, with 16 bases fitting TRBD2. The CDR3 is 19 residues long. Germline CDR1 and CDR2: LGHNA and YNFKEQ. V shed 1 base, J shed 4 bases, and the junction held 7 bases outside the gene matches. Written as DNA, the CDR3 is TGTGCCAGCAGCCAAGTTGGGACTAGCGGGGGGGCCCCGTACAATGAGCAGTTCTTC. This encodes CASSQVGTSGGAPYNEQFF.

The chain joins TRBV7-6 to TRBJ2-7; 8 bases fit TRBD1. V was pared by 5 bases and J by 2 bases, with 11 bases of the junction left unmatched. There are 16 residues in the CDR3. CDR1 is SGHVS and CDR2 is FNYEAQ in the germline V gene. This CDR3 is CASSLGGTGSPYEQYV. In nucleotides, the CDR3 is TGTGCCAGCAGCCTAGGGGGGACAGGTTCCCCCTACGAGCAGTACGTC.

The chain recombines TRBV4-1 with TRBJ1-1; D not resolved. CDR3 length: 15 amino acids. Germline V CDR1 and CDR2: MGHRA, YSYEKL. V shed 1 base and J shed 0 bases, with 9 bases lying between them. The CDR3 coding sequence is TGCGCCAGCAGCCAAGGACTTACCATGAACACTGAAGCTTTCTTT. It specifies CASSQGLTMNTEAFF.